This record concerns one T cell receptor beta chain sequence. The entry originates in a study of memory CD4+ T cells and cytomegalovirus serostatus. Study background: Donors were healthy Belgian adults, 9 CMV seropositive and about 24 seronegative.

Assay used: immunoSEQ multiplex PCR; TCRdb lists only in-frame clones, some missing. The table includes tens of thousands of clones, around 81% detected once. Single viable CD3+CD4+CD8-CD45RO+ cells were sorted as the memory CD4+ T cells. Serostatus was set by detecting CMV pp150, pp28, p38, p52 IgG. Sequenced input: memory CD4+ T cells from blood. The source of this sequence is an adult in good health and CMV-seronegative.

CDR3 nucleotide sequence: TGTGCCAGCAGTTTACTCATCGGGTCGACTAGCGGGATCGCGACCGGGGAGCTGTTTTTT. The encoded protein is CASSLLIGSTSGIATGELFF. The chain recombines TRBV28 with TRBJ2-2; 11 bases align to TRBD2. With V trimmed by 2 bases and J by 5 bases, 16 bases remained unmatched. The germline gives CDR1 MDHEN, CDR2 SYDVKM. This CDR3 spans 20 amino acids.